This T cell receptor beta chain appears in the sequencing data of a study of blood T cell repertoires in COVID-19. Whole-study context: Whether acute or convalescent, the COVID-19 samples came from the United States, Italy and Spain.

This clone was detected a few times. This CDR3 has 15 residues. The junction had 6 bases not matched to a gene; V was cut back by 6 bases and J by 9 bases. Germline lookup yields CDR1 SGHAT and CDR2 FQNNGV. Generated by immunoSEQ multiplex PCR, the TCRdb table keeps only in-frame clones and is missing some. The sample yields 250,000 or so clones, roughly nine tenths seen once. The sample taken for sequencing was peripheral blood. V gene TRBV11-2 combines with J gene TRBJ2-3; TRBD2 agrees at 16 bases. This clonotype was obtained from a man aged 55 to 70 with acute or convalescent COVID-19. CDR3 region: CASRRPGLAGGTQYF. The CDR3 DNA follows: TGTGCCAGCAGACGTCCGGGACTAGCGGGAGGGACGCAGTATTTT.